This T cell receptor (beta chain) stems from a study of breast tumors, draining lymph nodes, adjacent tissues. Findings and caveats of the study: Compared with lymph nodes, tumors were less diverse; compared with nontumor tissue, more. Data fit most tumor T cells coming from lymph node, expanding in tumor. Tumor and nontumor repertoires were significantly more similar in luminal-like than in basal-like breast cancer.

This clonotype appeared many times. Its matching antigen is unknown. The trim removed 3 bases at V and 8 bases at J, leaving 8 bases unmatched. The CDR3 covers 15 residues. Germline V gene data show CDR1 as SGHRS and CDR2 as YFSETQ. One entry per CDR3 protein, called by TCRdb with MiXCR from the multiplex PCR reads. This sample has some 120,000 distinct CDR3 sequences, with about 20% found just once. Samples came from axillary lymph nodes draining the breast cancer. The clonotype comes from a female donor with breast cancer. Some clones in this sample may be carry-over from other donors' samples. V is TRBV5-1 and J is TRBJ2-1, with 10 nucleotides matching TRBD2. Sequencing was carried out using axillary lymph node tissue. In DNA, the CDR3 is TGCGCCAGCAGCTCAAGAGCGGGGGGGGTCGATGAGCAGTTCTTC. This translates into CASSSRAGGVDEQFF. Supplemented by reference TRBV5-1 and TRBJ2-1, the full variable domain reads KAGVTQTPRYLIKTRGQQVTLSCSPISGHRSVSWYQQTPGQGLQFLFEYFSETQRNKGNFPGRFSGRQFSNSRSEMNVSTLELGDSALYLCASSSRAGGVDEQFFGPGTRLTVL.